The table lists the clone carrying this T cell receptor beta chain with a few counts. The data were obtained in a study of human T cells and chemical hapten exposure. Time point here: patch test 1, 2 weeks after DPC sensitization. Treatment in this sample: therapeutic diphenylcyclopropenone sensitization with weekly scalp DPC. Library construction involved attaching unique molecular identifiers to individual cDNA molecules, which allowed quantitative, reproducible TCR counting. TCRdb ran MiXCR on the RACE reads and lists one entry per CDR3 protein. The table has about 56,000 distinct CDR3 sequences, roughly a tenth seen once. The sample consisted of whole blood, taken in connection with sensitization to the hapten diphenylcyclopropenone (DPC). This receptor was identified in a middle-aged woman with alopecia areata. Some clones in this sample may be carry-over from other donors' samples.

The CDR3 sequence is CASSYQGGGADTQYF. CDR3 DNA sequence: TGTGCCAGCAGTTACCAGGGGGGAGGGGCGGATACGCAGTATTTT. This chain links TRBV6-6 with TRBJ2-3, with D tentatively TRBD1 or TRBD2 (7 bases each). This CDR3 contains 15 residues. From germline, CDR1 is MNHNY and CDR2 SVGAGI (reference sequence). V gave up 2 bases and J gave up 6 bases, with 15 bases separating them.